This T cell receptor beta chain stems from a study of blood T cell repertoires in COVID-19. Enrolment of Seattle patients took place during active infection, and they were followed longitudinally. The data were produced by immunoSEQ multiplex PCR, yet TCRdb's version contains in-frame clones alone and is incomplete. The sample consists of 250,000 to 350,000 clones, 85% to 90% of them appearing once. This CDR3 contains 23 residues. Germline lookup yields CDR1 SGDLS and CDR2 YYNGEE. V lost 1 base and J lost 0; bases outside the gene matches: 25. The chain recombines TRBV9 with TRBJ2-1; TRBD2 matches at 7 bases. The sequence came from a woman aged 25-40 years with COVID-19, enrolled during active disease. Sequencing was carried out using peripheral blood. The CDR3 reads CASSVNSNLGEIAGAFSYNEQFF. The DNA for the CDR3 is TGTGCCAGCAGCGTAAATAGCAATTTGGGGGAAATCGCGGGAGCCTTCTCCTACAATGAGCAGTTCTTC.